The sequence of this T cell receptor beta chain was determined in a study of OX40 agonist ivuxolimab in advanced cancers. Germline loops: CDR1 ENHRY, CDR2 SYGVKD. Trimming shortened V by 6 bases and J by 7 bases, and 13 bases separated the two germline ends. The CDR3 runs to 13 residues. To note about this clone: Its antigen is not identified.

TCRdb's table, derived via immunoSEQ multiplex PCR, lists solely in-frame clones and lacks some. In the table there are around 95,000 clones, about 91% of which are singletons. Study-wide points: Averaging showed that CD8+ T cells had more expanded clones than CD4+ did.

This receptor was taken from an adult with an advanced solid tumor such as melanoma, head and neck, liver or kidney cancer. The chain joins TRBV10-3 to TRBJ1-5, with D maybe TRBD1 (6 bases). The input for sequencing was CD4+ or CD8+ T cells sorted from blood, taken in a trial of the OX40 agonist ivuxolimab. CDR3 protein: CAISRQEGQPQHF. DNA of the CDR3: TGTGCCATCAGCCGACAGGAAGGGCAGCCCCAGCATTTT.